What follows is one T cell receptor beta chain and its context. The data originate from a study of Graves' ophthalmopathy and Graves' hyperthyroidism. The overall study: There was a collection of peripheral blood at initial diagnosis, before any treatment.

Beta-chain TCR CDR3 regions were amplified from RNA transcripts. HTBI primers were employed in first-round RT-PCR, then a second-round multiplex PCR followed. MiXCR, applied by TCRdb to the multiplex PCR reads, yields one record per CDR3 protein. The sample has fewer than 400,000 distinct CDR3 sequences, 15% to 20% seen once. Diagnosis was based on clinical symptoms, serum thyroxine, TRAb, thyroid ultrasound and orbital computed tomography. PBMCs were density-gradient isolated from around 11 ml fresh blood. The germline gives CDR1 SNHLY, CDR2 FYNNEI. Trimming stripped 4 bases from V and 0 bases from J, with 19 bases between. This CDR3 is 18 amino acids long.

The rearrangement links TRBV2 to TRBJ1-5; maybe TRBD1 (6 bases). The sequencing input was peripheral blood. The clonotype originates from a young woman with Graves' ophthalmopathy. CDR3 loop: CASSGSGARYYSNQPQHF. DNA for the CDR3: TGTGCCAGCAGTGGTTCAGGGGCGCGTTATTATAGCAATCAGCCCCAGCATTTT.